This T cell receptor beta chain comes out of a study of CD8+CD57+ T cells in acquired aplastic anemia. Trimming removed 4 bases from V and 10 bases from J, with 13 bases in between. The CDR3 covers 13 residues. CDR1 is SNHLY and CDR2 is FYNNEI in the germline V gene. Genomic DNA templated the TCR beta VDJ and CDR3 profiling. MiXCR, applied by TCRdb to the reads, yields one record per CDR3 protein. Of some 170,000 distinct CDR3 sequences in the sample, roughly 60% were seen once. A remark on this clonotype: The antigen is not known.

Study-level findings and limits: Overlap between patients and controls comprised twenty-nine CD8+ CDR3 sequences.

Previously, flow cytometry had revealed CD8+CD57+ cell expansion in the patients chosen for sequencing. Blood samples were obtained from patients who had received no prior therapy. This chain joins TRBV2 and TRBJ2-2, with a weak D call TRBD2 (6 bases). The source is a human donor with aplastic anemia. Sequencing was carried out using sorted CD4+, CD8+, or CD8+CD57+ T cells (not recorded which) from PBMCs. In DNA, the CDR3 is TGTGCCAGCAGTGTGAGGGAGGTGGAGGAGCTGTTTTTT. The encoded protein is CASSVREVEELFF.